The rows below give T cell receptor beta chains drawn from one sample of a study of shared clonotypes between healthy human individuals. Method: immunoSEQ multiplex PCR; TCRdb's copy keeps in-frame clones and lacks some. The sample includes about 800,000 clones, about 96% seen only once; the top ten take less than 0.25%. The sequenced sample consisted of naive CD8+ T cells sorted from blood. The receptors originated from a man aged 25 to 40 in good health. Each CDR3 is given with its conserved first and last residue. The order of the fields is CDR3 protein, V gene, J gene, CDR3 length.

CDR3aa: CASSLSSSGYYNEQFF
v_gene: TRBV7-3
j_gene: TRBJ2-1
len: 16

CDR3aa: CASSARDNHCATDTQYF
v_gene: TRBV21-1
j_gene: TRBJ2-3
len: 17

CDR3aa: CASSLFFSRGGRGGNQPQHF
v_gene: TRBV28
j_gene: TRBJ1-5
len: 20

CDR3aa: CASSVDSSLHQVTDTQYF
v_gene: TRBV9
j_gene: TRBJ2-3
len: 18

CDR3aa: CASSVTGTGFEGYTF
v_gene: TRBV9
j_gene: TRBJ1-2
len: 15

CDR3aa: CASRGDRGSYNEQFF
v_gene: TRBV4-1
j_gene: TRBJ2-1
len: 15

CDR3aa: CASSRIAGEETQYF
v_gene: TRBV4-1
j_gene: TRBJ2-5
len: 14

CDR3aa: CASSVEGGSGEQYF
v_gene: TRBV9
j_gene: TRBJ2-7
len: 14

CDR3aa: CAISDPAGTDTYEQYF
v_gene: TRBV10-3
j_gene: TRBJ2-7
len: 16

CDR3aa: CATSRVPGGGDEQFF
v_gene: TRBV15
j_gene: TRBJ2-1
len: 15

CDR3aa: CASSLGKSRTDTQYF
v_gene: TRBV7-3
j_gene: TRBJ2-3
len: 15

CDR3aa: CASSPRGGEETQYF
v_gene: TRBV5-4
j_gene: TRBJ2-5
len: 14

CDR3aa: CANPKGASTYEQYF
v_gene: TRBV10-2
j_gene: TRBJ2-7
len: 14

CDR3aa: CATSRPLPRASGANVLTF
v_gene: TRBV15
j_gene: TRBJ2-6
len: 18

CDR3aa: CASSPGNHYEQYF
v_gene: TRBV5-6
j_gene: TRBJ2-7
len: 13

CDR3aa: CASSQDFRAGLTEAFF
v_gene: TRBV4-1
j_gene: TRBJ1-1
len: 16

CDR3aa: CASSLVSGDELFF
v_gene: TRBV7-9
j_gene: TRBJ1-4
len: 13

CDR3aa: CATSRDWPSGRLLSNEQFF
v_gene: TRBV15
j_gene: TRBJ2-1
len: 19

CDR3aa: CASSPPDQETQYF
v_gene: TRBV5-4
j_gene: TRBJ2-5
len: 13

CDR3aa: CAWSNAGLAGALPPDTQYF
v_gene: TRBV30
j_gene: TRBJ2-3
len: 19

CDR3aa: CASSPNREYEQFF
v_gene: TRBV5-4
j_gene: TRBJ2-1
len: 13

CDR3aa: CASSLAPNTEAFF
v_gene: TRBV7-6
j_gene: TRBJ1-1
len: 13

CDR3aa: CASGRGWSSGTSSYNEQFF
v_gene: TRBV14
j_gene: TRBJ2-1
len: 19

CDR3aa: CASSPEDGSYEQYF
v_gene: TRBV18
j_gene: TRBJ2-7
len: 14

CDR3aa: CASSLGDRGDYSNQPQHF
v_gene: TRBV7-8
j_gene: TRBJ1-5
len: 18

CDR3aa: CSVEDPVGGTSGMGSYNEQFF
v_gene: TRBV29-1
j_gene: TRBJ2-1
len: 21

CDR3aa: CACGKGANEKLFF
v_gene: TRBV30
j_gene: TRBJ1-4
len: 13

CDR3aa: CASSLAVGTDTQYF
v_gene: TRBV5-4
j_gene: TRBJ2-3
len: 14

CDR3aa: CASSFLDRVYEQYF
v_gene: TRBV27
j_gene: TRBJ2-7
len: 14

CDR3aa: CSADRVYEQYF
v_gene: TRBV20-1
j_gene: TRBJ2-7
len: 11

CDR3aa: CASSPRGTNYEQYF
v_gene: TRBV5-1
j_gene: TRBJ2-7
len: 14

CDR3aa: CASRLGLAGAPGELFF
v_gene: TRBV5-1
j_gene: TRBJ2-2
len: 16

CDR3aa: CASSVGGLLTGELFF
v_gene: TRBV9
j_gene: TRBJ2-2
len: 15

CDR3aa: CASSFQGGAEPLHF
v_gene: TRBV5-4
j_gene: TRBJ1-6
len: 14

CDR3aa: CASSPVPPNEQFF
v_gene: TRBV5-1
j_gene: TRBJ2-1
len: 13

CDR3aa: CASSQDPGWEGIYEQYF
v_gene: TRBV4-2
j_gene: TRBJ2-7
len: 17

CDR3aa: CASSKHNGQQHF
v_gene: TRBV27
j_gene: TRBJ1-5
len: 12

CDR3aa: CASRTAGSEQFF
v_gene: TRBV27
j_gene: TRBJ2-1
len: 12

CDR3aa: CASSLGGVEETQYF
v_gene: TRBV5-4
j_gene: TRBJ2-5
len: 14

CDR3aa: CATSREAYRTGESGANVLTF
v_gene: TRBV15
j_gene: TRBJ2-6
len: 20

CDR3aa: CASSAFSSGSTDTQYF
v_gene: TRBV7-8
j_gene: TRBJ2-3
len: 16

CDR3aa: CASSLIRNEQFF
v_gene: TRBV7-2
j_gene: TRBJ2-1
len: 12

CDR3aa: CASSLVIAAVQETQYF
v_gene: TRBV5-1
j_gene: TRBJ2-5
len: 16

CDR3aa: CGVDQSYEQYF
v_gene: TRBV20-1
j_gene: TRBJ2-7
len: 11

CDR3aa: CASSESGGLAGGPYNEQFF
v_gene: TRBV10-1
j_gene: TRBJ2-1
len: 19

CDR3aa: CASSLGYGNTIYF
v_gene: TRBV9
j_gene: TRBJ1-3
len: 13

CDR3aa: CASSPWTDYNEQFF
v_gene: TRBV14
j_gene: TRBJ2-1
len: 14

CDR3aa: CASSLPRLAANTGELFF
v_gene: TRBV7-2
j_gene: TRBJ2-2
len: 17

CDR3aa: CASSEGVGQPYEQYF
v_gene: TRBV6-4
j_gene: TRBJ2-7
len: 15